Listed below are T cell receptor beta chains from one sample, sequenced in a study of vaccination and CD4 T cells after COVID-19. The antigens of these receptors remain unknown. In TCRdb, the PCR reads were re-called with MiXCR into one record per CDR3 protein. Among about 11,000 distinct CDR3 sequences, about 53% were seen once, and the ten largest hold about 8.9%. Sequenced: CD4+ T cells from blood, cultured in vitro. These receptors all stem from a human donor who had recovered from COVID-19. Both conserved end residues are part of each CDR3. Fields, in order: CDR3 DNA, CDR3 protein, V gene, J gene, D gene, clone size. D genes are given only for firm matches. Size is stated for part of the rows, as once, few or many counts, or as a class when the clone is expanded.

DNA: TGTGCCACCAGTGAGGGGACCAAGAACACTGAAGCTTTCTTT
CDR3: CATSEGTKNTEAFF
V: TRBV24-1
J: TRBJ1-1
D: .
size: .

DNA: TGTGCCAGTAGGGACAGGGGTACAGCCTACGAGCAGTACTTC
CDR3: CASRDRGTAYEQYF
V: TRBV19
J: TRBJ2-7
D: TRBD1
size: .

DNA: TGTGCCAGCAGCCGGGACTTTAATTCACCCCTCCACTTT
CDR3: CASSRDFNSPLHF
V: TRBV6-4
J: TRBJ1-6
D: .
size: few

DNA: TGTGCCACCAGTGACCCGGGAGGGGTGGGCGAGCAGTACTTC
CDR3: CATSDPGGVGEQYF
V: TRBV24-1
J: TRBJ2-7
D: TRBD2
size: .

DNA: TGTGCCAGCCTTCAGATTGCGGGCACTGAAGCTTTCTTT
CDR3: CASLQIAGTEAFF
V: TRBV28
J: TRBJ1-1
D: .
size: .

DNA: TGTGCCACCAGTGGAGGTGGAAGGGGATTCGAAACTGAAGCTTTCTTT
CDR3: CATSGGGRGFETEAFF
V: TRBV24-1
J: TRBJ1-1
D: .
size: few

DNA: TGCAGTGCTAGACAGGGGAACACTGAAGCTTTCTTT
CDR3: CSARQGNTEAFF
V: TRBV20-1
J: TRBJ1-1
D: .
size: .

DNA: TGTGCCAGCAGAACAGGGTTAGTTAGATATTCACCCCTCCACTTT
CDR3: CASRTGLVRYSPLHF
V: TRBV6-1
J: TRBJ1-6
D: .
size: .

DNA: TGTGCCAGCAGTTACGACTGGGGCACTGAAGCTTTCTTT
CDR3: CASSYDWGTEAFF
V: TRBV6-5
J: TRBJ1-1
D: .
size: .

DNA: TGTGCCATCAGTGAAGCCGGGACTTCCAAAGCTTTCTTT
CDR3: CAISEAGTSKAFF
V: TRBV10-3
J: TRBJ1-1
D: .
size: .

DNA: TGTGCCAGCAGCAAATGTGGCCAGGGGAGGAACACCGGGGAGCTGTTTTTT
CDR3: CASSKCGQGRNTGELFF
V: TRBV21-1
J: TRBJ2-2
D: .
size: .

DNA: TGCGCCAGCAGCCCAAGGGCTTCTAATGAAAAACTGTTTTTT
CDR3: CASSPRASNEKLFF
V: TRBV4-3
J: TRBJ1-4
D: .
size: .

DNA: TGTGCCAGCAGAGGGACTAGCTCCTACAATGAGCAGTTCTTC
CDR3: CASRGTSSYNEQFF
V: TRBV6-2/TRBV6-3
J: TRBJ2-1
D: TRBD2
size: .

DNA: TGTGCCTGGAGTGTGTCCAGGGACGGAAACACCATATATTTT
CDR3: CAWSVSRDGNTIYF
V: TRBV30
J: TRBJ1-3
D: .
size: .

DNA: TGTGCCTGGAGTGTAGGCACGGTGGGCATCTACGAGCAGTACTTC
CDR3: CAWSVGTVGIYEQYF
V: TRBV30
J: TRBJ2-7
D: .
size: .

DNA: TGTGCCAGCAGGGGTAGATGGACTGAAGCTTTCTTT
CDR3: CASRGRWTEAFF
V: TRBV6-1
J: TRBJ1-1
D: .
size: .

DNA: TGTGCCAGTAGCGGGACGGTTAACACTGAAGCTTTCTTT
CDR3: CASSGTVNTEAFF
V: TRBV19
J: TRBJ1-1
D: .
size: .

DNA: TGCGCCAGCAGCCTACTTTCCGACGCCTATGGCTACACCTTC
CDR3: CASSLLSDAYGYTF
V: TRBV5-1
J: TRBJ1-2
D: .
size: .

DNA: TGCGCCAGCGAACGGGAGGCTACCTACAATGAGCAGTTCTTC
CDR3: CASEREATYNEQFF
V: TRBV5-1
J: TRBJ2-1
D: TRBD2
size: .

DNA: TGCGCCAGCAGCTTGGCACTTGGACCTTTGAACACTGAAGCTTTCTTT
CDR3: CASSLALGPLNTEAFF
V: TRBV5-1
J: TRBJ1-1
D: .
size: .

DNA: TGTGCCAGCAGCTCCACAGGGGACAATTCACCCCTCCACTTT
CDR3: CASSSTGDNSPLHF
V: TRBV7-2
J: TRBJ1-6
D: TRBD1
size: .

DNA: TGTGCCAGCAAGAGGACAGGGAACTATGGCTACACCTTC
CDR3: CASKRTGNYGYTF
V: TRBV27
J: TRBJ1-2
D: TRBD1
size: .

DNA: TGTGCCAGCAGCAAAGTGGAGGGAAACCGCGGCAATCAGCCCCAGCATTTT
CDR3: CASSKVEGNRGNQPQHF
V: TRBV21-1
J: TRBJ1-5
D: .
size: .

DNA: TGTGCCAGCAGCTCCAGGGGCAGCAAGGAAGCTTTCTTT
CDR3: CASSSRGSKEAFF
V: TRBV5-4
J: TRBJ1-1
D: .
size: few

DNA: TGTGCCAGCAGCTTAGCGCACAGGAACACTGAAGCTTTCTTT
CDR3: CASSLAHRNTEAFF
V: TRBV7-2
J: TRBJ1-1
D: .
size: .

DNA: TGCAGTGCCGCCTCGGGAAACACTGAAGCTTTCTTT
CDR3: CSAASGNTEAFF
V: TRBV20-1
J: TRBJ1-1
D: .
size: .

DNA: TGTGCCAGCAGCCAATCTCACTATGGCTACACCTTC
CDR3: CASSQSHYGYTF
V: TRBV14
J: TRBJ1-2
D: .
size: once

DNA: TGTGCCAGCAGCTTAACTTCTGGGTCCCGGGCTTTCTTT
CDR3: CASSLTSGSRAFF
V: TRBV7-7
J: TRBJ1-1
D: .
size: .

DNA: TGTGCCAGCAGCCAAGTTGGGACAGCCTTTGGCTACACCTTC
CDR3: CASSQVGTAFGYTF
V: TRBV3-1
J: TRBJ1-2
D: TRBD1
size: .

DNA: TGTGCCAGTAGTCCGCCCGGACAGGGAACAGATACGCAGTATTTT
CDR3: CASSPPGQGTDTQYF
V: TRBV19
J: TRBJ2-3
D: TRBD1
size: .

DNA: TGTGCCAGCAGTGAAGCGCGCCGGAACCATCAGCCCCAGCATTTT
CDR3: CASSEARRNHQPQHF
V: TRBV6-1
J: TRBJ1-5
D: .
size: few

DNA: TGCAGTGCTAGAGGGGGGGCTGGCGGGGAGCTGTTTTTT
CDR3: CSARGGAGGELFF
V: TRBV20-1
J: TRBJ2-2
D: .
size: few

DNA: TGCGCCAGCAGCCCGGACGGACAGAGGAACACTGAAGCTTTCTTT
CDR3: CASSPDGQRNTEAFF
V: TRBV5-1
J: TRBJ1-1
D: .
size: once

DNA: TGTGCCACCAGTGTGACTAGCCGGAGCGAGCAGTACTTC
CDR3: CATSVTSRSEQYF
V: TRBV24-1
J: TRBJ2-7
D: TRBD2
size: .

DNA: TGTGCCAGTAGCTCGTCGGTCGGGAGCTCCTACGAGCAGTACTTC
CDR3: CASSSSVGSSYEQYF
V: TRBV19
J: TRBJ2-7
D: .
size: .

DNA: TGCGCCAGCAGCCGACTGAGAAACCCGGGACTAGCGGGACAAGAGACCCAGTACTTC
CDR3: CASSRLRNPGLAGQETQYF
V: TRBV4-1
J: TRBJ2-5
D: TRBD2
size: .

DNA: TGTGCCAGCAGACAACTAGCGGGAGGTTACGAGCAGTACTTC
CDR3: CASRQLAGGYEQYF
V: TRBV6-1
J: TRBJ2-7
D: TRBD2
size: .

DNA: TGTGCCAGCAGTGAATCCAGGGGACGGATGAACACTGAAGCTTTCTTT
CDR3: CASSESRGRMNTEAFF
V: TRBV6-1
J: TRBJ1-1
D: .
size: .

DNA: TGTGCCAGCAGTCAGGGGGAGGCTGAAGCTTTCTTT
CDR3: CASSQGEAEAFF
V: TRBV7-6
J: TRBJ1-1
D: TRBD1
size: .

DNA: TGTGCCAGCAGTGATACTAGCGGGGGGTTCGCAGATACGCAGTATTTT
CDR3: CASSDTSGGFADTQYF
V: TRBV25-1
J: TRBJ2-3
D: TRBD2
size: .

DNA: TGTGCCAGCAGTTCATCAGGGTCCAATCAGCCCCAGCATTTT
CDR3: CASSSSGSNQPQHF
V: TRBV28
J: TRBJ1-5
D: .
size: .

DNA: TGTGCCAGCAGGAGACAGGTTAACACTGAAGCTTTCTTT
CDR3: CASRRQVNTEAFF
V: TRBV2
J: TRBJ1-1
D: .
size: .

DNA: TGTGCCAGCAGCTCGACAGGGGGCGCCTATGGCTACACCTTC
CDR3: CASSSTGGAYGYTF
V: TRBV7-9
J: TRBJ1-2
D: TRBD1
size: few

DNA: TGCGCCAGCAGCCCTCGATACAGGGATAGCAATCAGCCCCAGCATTTT
CDR3: CASSPRYRDSNQPQHF
V: TRBV4-1
J: TRBJ1-5
D: .
size: few

DNA: TGCAGTGCCATAGCGGGAGACTACGAGCAGTACTTC
CDR3: CSAIAGDYEQYF
V: TRBV20-1
J: TRBJ2-7
D: TRBD2
size: .

DNA: TGTGCCAGCAGTTTAGCAGGGGCTGCCGGGGAGCTGTTTTTT
CDR3: CASSLAGAAGELFF
V: TRBV12-3/TRBV12-4
J: TRBJ2-2
D: .
size: .

DNA: TGTGCCAGCAATCGAGCGGGAGGCTCCTACGAGCAGTACTTC
CDR3: CASNRAGGSYEQYF
V: TRBV27
J: TRBJ2-7
D: TRBD2
size: few

DNA: TGTGCCATCAAGAGACAGTTGGAGGATGAGCAGTTCTTC
CDR3: CAIKRQLEDEQFF
V: TRBV10-3
J: TRBJ2-1
D: .
size: .

DNA: TGTGCCAGCAGTTTATCAGACAGAGATGGACAGCCCCAGCATTTT
CDR3: CASSLSDRDGQPQHF
V: TRBV12-3/TRBV12-4
J: TRBJ1-5
D: .
size: .

DNA: TGTGCCAGCAGCTCCCGAAACCTACGGTCCTACGGACCAGAGACCCAGTACTTC
CDR3: CASSSRNLRSYGPETQYF
V: TRBV5-4
J: TRBJ2-5
D: .
size: .

DNA: TGTGCCAGTACCCGGAGAGACAGGGTGTATCAGCCCCAGCATTTT
CDR3: CASTRRDRVYQPQHF
V: TRBV19
J: TRBJ1-5
D: TRBD1
size: .

DNA: TGCAGTGCCTCAGATATCCTAGCGGGGGGGCGGTATACGCAGTATTTT
CDR3: CSASDILAGGRYTQYF
V: TRBV20-1
J: TRBJ2-3
D: TRBD2
size: .

DNA: TGTGCCAGCAGTGAATCCCTGACCCTAAACTATGGCTACACCTTC
CDR3: CASSESLTLNYGYTF
V: TRBV6-1
J: TRBJ1-2
D: .
size: few

DNA: TGTGCCAGCAGACTTCAGGGGATGGCCACTGAAGCTTTCTTT
CDR3: CASRLQGMATEAFF
V: TRBV14
J: TRBJ1-1
D: .
size: few